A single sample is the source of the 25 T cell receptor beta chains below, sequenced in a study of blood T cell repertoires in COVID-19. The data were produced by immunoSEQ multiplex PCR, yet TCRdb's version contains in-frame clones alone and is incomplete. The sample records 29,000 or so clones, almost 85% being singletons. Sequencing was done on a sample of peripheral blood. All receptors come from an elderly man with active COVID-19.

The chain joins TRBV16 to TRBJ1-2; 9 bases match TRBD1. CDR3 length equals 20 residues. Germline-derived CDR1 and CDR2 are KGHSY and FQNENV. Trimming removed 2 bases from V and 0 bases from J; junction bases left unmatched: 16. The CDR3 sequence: CASSQVLRADRGYTNYGYTF. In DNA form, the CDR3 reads TGTGCCAGCAGCCAAGTCCTTAGGGCGGACAGGGGCTATACTAACTATGGCTACACCTTC. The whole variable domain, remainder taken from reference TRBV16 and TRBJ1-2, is GEEVAQTPKHLVRGEGQKAKLYCAPIKGHSYVFWYQQVLKNEFKFLISFQNENVFDETGMPKERFSAKCLPNSPCSLEIQATKLEDSAVYFCASSQVLRADRGYTNYGYTFGSGTRLTVV.

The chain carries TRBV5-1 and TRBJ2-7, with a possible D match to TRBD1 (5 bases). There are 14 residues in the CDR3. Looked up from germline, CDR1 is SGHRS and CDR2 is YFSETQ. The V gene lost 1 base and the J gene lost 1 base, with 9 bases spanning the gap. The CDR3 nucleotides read TGCGCCAGCAGCTTGATGCAGGGTTCCTACGAGCAGTACTTC. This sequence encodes CASSLMQGSYEQYF.

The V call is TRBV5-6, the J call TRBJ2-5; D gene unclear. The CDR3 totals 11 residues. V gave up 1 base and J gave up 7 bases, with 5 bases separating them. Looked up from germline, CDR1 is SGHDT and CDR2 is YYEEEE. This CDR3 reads CASSLLGTQYF. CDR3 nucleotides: TGTGCCAGCAGCTTGCTAGGGACCCAGTACTTC.

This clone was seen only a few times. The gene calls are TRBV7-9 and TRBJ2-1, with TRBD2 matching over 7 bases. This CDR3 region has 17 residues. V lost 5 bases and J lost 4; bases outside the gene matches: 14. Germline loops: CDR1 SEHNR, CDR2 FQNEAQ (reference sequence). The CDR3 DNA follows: TGTGCCAGCAGCCGTAGCGGGCGCCTCCTCGGATACAATGAGCAGTTCTTC. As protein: CASSRSGRLLGYNEQFF.

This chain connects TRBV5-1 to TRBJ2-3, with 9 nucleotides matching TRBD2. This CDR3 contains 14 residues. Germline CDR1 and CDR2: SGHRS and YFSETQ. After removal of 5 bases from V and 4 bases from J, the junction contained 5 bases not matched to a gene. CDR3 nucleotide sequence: TGCGCCAGCAGGACTAGCGGTGGGGCAGATACGCAGTATTTT. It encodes CASRTSGGADTQYF.

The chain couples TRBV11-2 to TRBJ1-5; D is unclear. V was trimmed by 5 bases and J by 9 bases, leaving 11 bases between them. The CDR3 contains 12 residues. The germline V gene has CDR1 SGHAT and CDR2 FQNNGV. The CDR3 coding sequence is TGTGCCAGCAGCCCCCCCGGTTTGCCCCAGCATTTT. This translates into CASSPPGLPQHF.

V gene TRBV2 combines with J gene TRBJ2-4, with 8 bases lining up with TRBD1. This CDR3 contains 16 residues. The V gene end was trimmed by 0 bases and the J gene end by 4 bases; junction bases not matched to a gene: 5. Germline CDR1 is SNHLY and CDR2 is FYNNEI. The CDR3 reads CASSEASWTGKNIQYF. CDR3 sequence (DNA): TGTGCCAGCAGTGAAGCATCTTGGACAGGGAAAAACATTCAGTACTTC.

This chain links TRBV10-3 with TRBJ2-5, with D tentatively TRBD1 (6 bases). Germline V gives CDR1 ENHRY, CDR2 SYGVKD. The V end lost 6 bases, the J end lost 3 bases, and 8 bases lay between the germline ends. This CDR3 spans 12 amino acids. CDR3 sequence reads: CAIRAGEETQYF. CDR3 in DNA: TGTGCCATCAGGGCAGGGGAAGAGACCCAGTACTTC.

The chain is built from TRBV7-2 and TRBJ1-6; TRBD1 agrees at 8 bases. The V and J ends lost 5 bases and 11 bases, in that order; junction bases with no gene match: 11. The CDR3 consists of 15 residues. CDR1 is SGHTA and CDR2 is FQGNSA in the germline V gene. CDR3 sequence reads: CASSLGQGRRPPLHF. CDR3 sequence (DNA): TGTGCCAGCAGCCTCGGACAGGGTAGGAGACCACCCCTCCACTTT.

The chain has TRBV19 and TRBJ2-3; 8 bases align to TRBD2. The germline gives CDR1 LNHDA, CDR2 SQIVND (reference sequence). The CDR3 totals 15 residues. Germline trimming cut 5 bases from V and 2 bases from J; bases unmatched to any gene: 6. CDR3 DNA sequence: TGTGCCAGTAGTTGGGGTAGCGGGATCACAGATACGCAGTATTTT. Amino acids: CASSWGSGITDTQYF.

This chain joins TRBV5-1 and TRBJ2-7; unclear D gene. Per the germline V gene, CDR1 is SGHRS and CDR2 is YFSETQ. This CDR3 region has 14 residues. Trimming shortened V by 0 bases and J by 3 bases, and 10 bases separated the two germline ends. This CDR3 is CASSLGPNYYEQYF. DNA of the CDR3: TGCGCCAGCAGCTTGGGGCCCAATTACTACGAGCAGTACTTC.

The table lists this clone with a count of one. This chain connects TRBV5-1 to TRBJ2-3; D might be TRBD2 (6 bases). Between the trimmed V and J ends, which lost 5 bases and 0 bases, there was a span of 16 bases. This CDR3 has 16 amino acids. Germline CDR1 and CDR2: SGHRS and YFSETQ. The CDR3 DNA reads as TGCGCCAGCAGAATAATTGTCGGGACTAGCACAGATACGCAGTATTTT. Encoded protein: CASRIIVGTSTDTQYF.

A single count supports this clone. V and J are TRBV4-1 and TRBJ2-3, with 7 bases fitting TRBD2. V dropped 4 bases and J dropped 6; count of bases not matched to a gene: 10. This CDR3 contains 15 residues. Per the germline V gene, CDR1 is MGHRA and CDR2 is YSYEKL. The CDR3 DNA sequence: TGCGCCAGCAGCCCCGGGGACTGGGGAGGGGATACGCAGTATTTT. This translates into CASSPGDWGGDTQYF.

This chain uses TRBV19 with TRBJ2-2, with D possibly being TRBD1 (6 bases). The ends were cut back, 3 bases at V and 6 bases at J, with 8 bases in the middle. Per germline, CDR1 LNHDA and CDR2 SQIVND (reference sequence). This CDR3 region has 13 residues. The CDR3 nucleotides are TGTGCCAGTAGTATTACAGGGCCCGGGGAGCTGTTTTTT. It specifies CASSITGPGELFF.

This CDR3 is CASSYQTGVTGELFF. CDR3 sequence (DNA): TGTGCCAGCAGTTACCAGACAGGGGTTACCGGGGAGCTGTTTTTT. The rearrangement links TRBV6-5 to TRBJ2-2; TRBD1 matches at 8 bases. The CDR3 length is 15 residues. The V gene end was trimmed by 2 bases and the J gene end by 5 bases; junction bases not matched to a gene: 4. CDR1 is MNHEY and CDR2 is SVGAGI in the germline V gene.

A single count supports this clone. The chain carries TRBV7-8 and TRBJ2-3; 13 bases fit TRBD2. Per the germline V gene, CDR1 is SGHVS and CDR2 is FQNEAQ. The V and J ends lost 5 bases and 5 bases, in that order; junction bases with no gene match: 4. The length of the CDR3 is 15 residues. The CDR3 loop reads CASSRGLAGEDTQYF. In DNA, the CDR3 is TGTGCCAGCAGCCGAGGACTAGCGGGGGAAGATACGCAGTATTTT.

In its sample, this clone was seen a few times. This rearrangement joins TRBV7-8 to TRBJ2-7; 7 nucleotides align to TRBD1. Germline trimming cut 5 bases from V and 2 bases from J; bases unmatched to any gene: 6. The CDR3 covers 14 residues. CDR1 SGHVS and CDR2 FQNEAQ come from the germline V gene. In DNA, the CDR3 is TGTGCCAGCAGCCCACGAGACAGGGCCTACGAGCAGTACTTC. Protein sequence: CASSPRDRAYEQYF. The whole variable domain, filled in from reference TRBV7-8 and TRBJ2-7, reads GAGVSQSPRYKVAKRGQDVALRCDPISGHVSLFWYQQALGQGPEFLTYFQNEAQLDKSGLPSDRFFAERPEGSVSTLKIQRTQQEDSAVYLCASSPRDRAYEQYFGPGTRLTVT.

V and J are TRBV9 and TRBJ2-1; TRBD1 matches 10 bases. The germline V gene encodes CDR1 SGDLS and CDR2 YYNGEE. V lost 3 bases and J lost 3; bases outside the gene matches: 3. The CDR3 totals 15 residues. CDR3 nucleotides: TGTGCCAGCAGCGCGGGACAGGGGCGCTACAATGAGCAGTTCTTC. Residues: CASSAGQGRYNEQFF.

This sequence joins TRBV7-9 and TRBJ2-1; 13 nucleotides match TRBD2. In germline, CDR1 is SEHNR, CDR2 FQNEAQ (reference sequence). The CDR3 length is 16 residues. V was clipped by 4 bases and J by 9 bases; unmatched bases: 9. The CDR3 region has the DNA TGTGCCAGCAGCTCCCGGACTAGCGGGGGAGGGGGTGAGCAGTTCTTC. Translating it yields CASSSRTSGGGGEQFF.

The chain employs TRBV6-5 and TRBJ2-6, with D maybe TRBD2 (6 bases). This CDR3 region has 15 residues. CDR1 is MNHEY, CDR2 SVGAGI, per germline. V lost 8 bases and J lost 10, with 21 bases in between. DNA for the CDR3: TGTGCCAGCGGGCTGGAGGGGTCTATTACGAACGTCCTGACTTTC. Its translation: CASGLEGSITNVLTF.

The CDR3 DNA is TGTGCCAGCAGCCTTTACCCTAGCGGCTATGGCTACACCTTC. It translates to CASSLYPSGYGYTF. The V and J genes are TRBV6-5 and TRBJ1-2; D gene ambiguous. The V and J ends lost 6 bases and 4 bases respectively, with 15 bases between them. Germline assignment: CDR1 MNHEY and CDR2 SVGAGI. The CDR3 totals 14 residues.

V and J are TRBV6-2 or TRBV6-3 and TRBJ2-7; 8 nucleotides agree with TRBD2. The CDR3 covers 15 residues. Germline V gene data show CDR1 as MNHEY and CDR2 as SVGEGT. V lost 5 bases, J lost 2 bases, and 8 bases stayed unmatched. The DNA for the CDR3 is TGTGCCAGCAGTCGGGGGGGGCGTGATCCCTACGAGCAGTACTTC. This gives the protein CASSRGGRDPYEQYF.

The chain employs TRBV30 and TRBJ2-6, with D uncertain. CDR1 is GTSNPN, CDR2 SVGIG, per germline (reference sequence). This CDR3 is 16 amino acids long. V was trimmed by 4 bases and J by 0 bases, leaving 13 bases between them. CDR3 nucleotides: TGTGCCTGGATCCGGGTAGGAGTCTCTGGGGCCAACGTCCTGACTTTC. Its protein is CAWIRVGVSGANVLTF. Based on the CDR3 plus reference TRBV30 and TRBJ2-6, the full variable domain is SQTIHQWPATLVQPVGSPLSLECTVEGTSNPNLYWYRQAAGRGLQLLFYSVGIGQISSEVPQNLSASRPQDRQFILSSKKLLLSDSGFYLCAWIRVGVSGANVLTFGAGSRLTVL.

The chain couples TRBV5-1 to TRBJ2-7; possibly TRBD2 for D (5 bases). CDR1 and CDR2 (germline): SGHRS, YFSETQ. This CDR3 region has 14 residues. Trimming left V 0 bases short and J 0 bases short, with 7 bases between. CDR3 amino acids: CASSLVGSSYEQYF. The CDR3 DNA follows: TGCGCCAGCAGCTTGGTTGGGAGCTCCTACGAGCAGTACTTC. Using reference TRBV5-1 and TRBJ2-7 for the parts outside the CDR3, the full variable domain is KAGVTQTPRYLIKTRGQQVTLSCSPISGHRSVSWYQQTPGQGLQFLFEYFSETQRNKGNFPGRFSGRQFSNSRSEMNVSTLELGDSALYLCASSLVGSSYEQYFGPGTRLTVT.

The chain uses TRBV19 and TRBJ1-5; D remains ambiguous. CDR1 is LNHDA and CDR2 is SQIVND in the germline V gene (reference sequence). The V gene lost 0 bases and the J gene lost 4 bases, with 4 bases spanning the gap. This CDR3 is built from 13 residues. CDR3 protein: CASSIEQNQPQHF. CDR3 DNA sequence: TGTGCCAGTAGTATAGAACAAAATCAGCCCCAGCATTTT.